The 28 T cell receptor beta chains in this list originate from one sample, sequenced in a study of neurological immune-mediated disorders. From the 5' RACE reads, TCRdb called clonotypes with MiXCR, one entry per CDR3 protein. The sample consists of around 40,000 distinct CDR3 sequences, approximately 12% of them appearing once. Sequenced input: PBMCs. These receptors were obtained from a female donor in good health.

This clonotype was counted ten times or more. CDR3 coding DNA: TGTGCCAGCAGCACCAGATTCGAGCAGTACTTC. Translating it yields CASSTRFEQYF. J is TRBJ2-7 and V is TRBV5-6; D gene unclear. With 4 bases removed from V and 6 bases from J, the gap between germline ends came to 8 bases. Looked up from germline, CDR1 is SGHDT and CDR2 is YYEEEE. The CDR3 totals 11 residues. Supplemented by reference TRBV5-6 and TRBJ2-7, the full variable domain reads DAGVTQSPTHLIKTRGQQVTLRCSPKSGHDTVSWYQQALGQGPQFIFQYYEEEERQRGNFPDRFSGHQFPNYSSELNVNALLLGDSALYLCASSTRFEQYFGPGTRLTVT.

This clonotype was seen ten or more times. The CDR3 DNA follows: TGCGCCAGCAGCTTGGTGGGACAGGGTCAAGAGACCCAGTACTTC. Protein: CASSLVGQGQETQYF. The rearrangement uses TRBV5-1 and TRBJ2-5; 9 bases are a match to TRBD1. In germline, CDR1 is SGHRS, CDR2 YFSETQ. V shed 0 bases and J 2 bases; nucleotides not matched to a gene: 2. The CDR3 spans 15 residues.

This clonotype was seen repeatedly, ten times or more. V usage is TRBV12-3 or TRBV12-4 and J usage is TRBJ2-1; the match to TRBD1 covers 7 bases. CDR3 size: 12 residues. Unmatched junction bases numbered 4, after V lost 6 bases and J lost 8 bases. CDR3 in amino acids: CASRHRGDEQFF. The DNA of the CDR3 is TGTGCCAGCAGGCACAGGGGAGATGAGCAGTTCTTC.

This clonotype has ten or more counts. This sequence joins TRBV20-1 and TRBJ1-4, with no clear D. This CDR3 comprises 14 residues. Germline CDR1 is DFQATT and CDR2 is SNEGSKA (reference sequence). Trimming removed 5 bases at V and 3 bases at J, with 13 bases between. This CDR3 reads CSALRGSANEKLFF. As DNA, the CDR3 is TGCAGTGCTTTAAGAGGGTCCGCTAATGAAAAACTGTTTTTT.

This clonotype was detected ten times or more. The V and J genes are TRBV25-1 and TRBJ2-1, with 8 nucleotides matching TRBD1. The CDR3 spans 14 residues. The V gene end was trimmed by 8 bases and the J gene end by 2 bases; junction bases not matched to a gene: 5. Germline CDR1 MGHDK, CDR2 SYGVNS. The CDR3 DNA reads TGTGCCAGCTCCCCGGGACAGGCCTACAATGAGCAGTTCTTC. It specifies CASSPGQAYNEQFF.

This clonotype has a count of ten or more. The chain combines TRBV3-1 with TRBJ2-7; 9 positions agree with TRBD2. Germline CDR1 is LGHDT and CDR2 is YNNKEL (reference sequence). CDR3 length: 15 residues. The V segment lost 4 bases and the J segment 0 bases; nucleotides outside the gene matches: 4. CDR3 bases: TGTGCCAGCAGCCCCGCGGGGGGGCCCTCCTACGAGCAGTACTTC. This translates into CASSPAGGPSYEQYF.

The sample holds many counts of this clonotype. The rearrangement uses TRBV11-2 and TRBJ1-2, with 9 bases aligning to TRBD1. Germline values: CDR1 SGHAT, CDR2 FQNNGV. The CDR3 spans 15 residues. Trimming cost V 5 bases and J 2 bases; bases outside gene matches: 6. For the CDR3, the DNA is TGTGCCAGCAGCCCGGGACAGGGCATAAACTATGGCTACACCTTC. Its translation: CASSPGQGINYGYTF.

This clonotype was recorded many times. The genes are TRBV7-2 and TRBJ1-4; the match to TRBD1 covers 7 bases. V lost 5 bases and J lost 0; bases outside the gene matches: 12. The CDR3 extends over 18 amino acids. Germline V lookup: CDR1 SGHTA, CDR2 FQGNSA. CDR3 residues: CASSLPGQRTSTNEKLFF. The CDR3 DNA reads as TGTGCCAGCAGCCTCCCGGGACAGCGAACCTCAACTAATGAAAAACTGTTTTTT.

This clonotype was observed at least ten times. The rearrangement links TRBV5-1 to TRBJ2-3; D may be TRBD1 (6 bases). The germline gives CDR1 SGHRS, CDR2 YFSETQ. The CDR3 runs to 14 residues. V gave up 4 bases and J gave up 5 bases, with 14 bases separating them. CDR3 bases: TGCGCCAGCAGCGGGGGCAGGACCGTAGATACGCAGTATTTT. This sequence encodes CASSGGRTVDTQYF.

This clonotype was found a few times. This sequence joins TRBV5-4 and TRBJ1-1, with a tentative D call TRBD1 (5 bases). The CDR3 contains 14 residues. Deletions cut 7 bases from V and 3 bases from J, with 16 bases between. Germline V lookup: CDR1 SGHNT, CDR2 YYREEE (reference sequence). This CDR3 reads CASQIRGVDTEAFF. The CDR3 DNA reads TGTGCCAGCCAGATACGGGGGGTGGACACTGAAGCTTTCTTT. Based on the CDR3 plus reference TRBV5-4 and TRBJ1-1, the full variable domain is ETGVTQSPTHLIKTRGQQVTLRCSSQSGHNTVSWYQQALGQGPQFIFQYYREEENGRGNFPPRFSGLQFPNYSSELNVNALELDDSALYLCASQIRGVDTEAFFGQGTRLTVV.

The chain links TRBV29-1 to TRBJ1-3; D ambiguous. Trimming stripped 6 bases from V and 0 bases from J, with 12 bases between. Germline-derived CDR1 and CDR2 are SQVTM and ANQGSEA. This CDR3 is built from 14 residues. The CDR3 is CSVHEWGSGNTIYF. Written as DNA, the CDR3 is TGCAGCGTGCATGAATGGGGCTCTGGAAACACCATATATTTT.

This clonotype was counted at least ten times. The chain employs TRBV5-1 and TRBJ2-7; 10 bases map to TRBD1. The CDR3 extends over 15 amino acids. The V and J ends lost 6 bases and 5 bases, in that order; junction bases with no gene match: 11. Germline lookup yields CDR1 SGHRS and CDR2 YFSETQ. CDR3 residues: CASTNGGQGTHEQYF. In DNA form, the CDR3 reads TGCGCCAGCACCAACGGGGGACAGGGGACACACGAGCAGTACTTC.

In its sample, this clonotype was seen a few times. V and J are TRBV12-5 and TRBJ2-5; 16 positions agree with TRBD2. The V gene end was trimmed by 5 bases and the J gene end by 4 bases; junction bases not matched to a gene: 4. CDR1 LGHNT and CDR2 FRNRAP come from the germline V gene. The CDR3 runs 16 residues. CDR3: CASGLGLAGGLETQYF. In DNA, the CDR3 is TGTGCTAGTGGTCTGGGACTAGCGGGGGGGTTAGAGACCCAGTACTTC.

Ten or more counts support this clonotype. CDR3 protein: CASSPPIGRETQYF. CDR3 DNA sequence: TGTGCCAGCTCACCACCGATCGGTAGGGAGACCCAGTACTTC. The V and J genes are TRBV18 and TRBJ2-5; unclear D gene. From germline, CDR1 is KGHSH and CDR2 LQKENI. The CDR3 consists of 14 residues. V was shortened by 0 bases and J by 5 bases, with 10 bases between the two germline ends.

This clonotype was found many times. This sequence joins TRBV20-1 and TRBJ2-5, with D unresolved. The CDR3 contains 11 residues. The ends were cut back, 4 bases at V and 7 bases at J, with 10 bases in the middle. From germline, CDR1 is DFQATT and CDR2 SNEGSKA (reference sequence). The CDR3 DNA follows: TGCAGTGCTACAGAAATGGGGACCCAGTACTTC. It translates to CSATEMGTQYF.

This clonotype was recorded many times. The chain has TRBV20-1 and TRBJ2-7, with D perhaps given as TRBD1 or TRBD2 (6 bases each). With 0 bases removed from V and 0 bases from J, the gap between germline ends came to 12 bases. Germline CDR1 is DFQATT and CDR2 is SNEGSKA (reference sequence). The CDR3 spans 15 residues. CDR3 DNA: TGCAGTGCTAGAGAGGGGGGCCTAAGCTCCTACGAGCAGTACTTC. The encoded protein is CSAREGGLSSYEQYF.

This clonotype has a count of ten or more. The rearrangement uses TRBV5-1 and TRBJ2-3, with TRBD1 as a possible D gene (6 bases). Germline assignment: CDR1 SGHRS and CDR2 YFSETQ. The germline V and J ends were trimmed by 4 bases and 6 bases, with 12 bases remaining between them. This CDR3 has 13 residues. The CDR3 DNA follows: TGCGCCAGCAGCCAAACAGGGCCTGATACGCAGTATTTT. Translated, it gives CASSQTGPDTQYF.

Ten or more counts support this clonotype. The CDR3 spells CAISPGLAGASDTQYF. The CDR3 region has the DNA TGTGCCATCAGCCCCGGACTAGCGGGAGCGTCGGATACGCAGTATTTT. The chain combines TRBV10-3 with TRBJ2-3; 13 positions match TRBD2. Germline CDR1 reads ENHRY; CDR2 reads SYGVKD. V lost 6 bases, J lost 6 bases, and 9 bases stayed unmatched. CDR3 length: 16 residues.

This clonotype was counted many times. This sequence joins TRBV20-1 and TRBJ2-2; TRBD2 agrees at 8 bases. Germline values: CDR1 DFQATT, CDR2 SNEGSKA (reference sequence). The length of the CDR3 is 15 residues. J was trimmed by 6 bases and V by 5 bases; bases with no gene match: 11. The CDR3 reads CSAGEGGRRAGELFF. The CDR3 region has the DNA TGCAGTGCTGGGGAGGGCGGGAGGAGGGCCGGGGAGCTGTTTTTT.

This clonotype appeared a single time. The V and J genes are TRBV5-1 and TRBJ2-5, with 13 nucleotides matching TRBD2. V lost 4 bases and J lost 4; bases outside the gene matches: 7. The length of the CDR3 is 16 residues. The V gene's germline CDR1 is SGHRS and CDR2 YFSETQ. The CDR3 sequence is CASSPRTSGRGETQYF. Here the CDR3 DNA reads TGCGCCAGCAGCCCACGGACTAGCGGGAGAGGAGAGACCCAGTACTTC.

This clonotype was seen repeatedly, ten times or more. The chain combines TRBV7-2 with TRBJ1-4; tentative D call: TRBD1 (5 bases). The germline CDR1 and CDR2 sequences are SGHTA and FQGNSA. The CDR3 has 16 residues. V was trimmed by 5 bases and J by 7 bases, leaving 20 bases between them. The CDR3 nucleotides read TGTGCCAGCAGCAAAGGGCCTCTGGGGGATGGTGAAAAACTGTTTTTT. It specifies CASSKGPLGDGEKLFF.

This clonotype was seen only a few times. This sequence joins TRBV24-1 and TRBJ2-1, with D possibly TRBD2 on 6 matching bases. The V and J ends lost 9 bases and 6 bases respectively, with 14 bases between them. Per germline, CDR1 KGHDR and CDR2 SFDVKD. This CDR3 comprises 13 residues. This CDR3 reads CATGQNGGNEQFF. As DNA, the CDR3 is TGTGCCACCGGCCAAAACGGGGGCAATGAGCAGTTCTTC.

This clonotype was counted ten times or more. This chain links TRBV12-5 with TRBJ1-6; TRBD1 might be the D (5 bases). The germline gives CDR1 LGHNT, CDR2 FRNRAP. The CDR3 is made up of 16 amino acids. V was pared by 6 bases and J by 14 bases, with 26 bases between. The CDR3: CASGQDRAGTRRTLHF. CDR3 DNA: TGTGCTAGTGGCCAAGATCGGGCAGGGACCCGAAGAACCCTCCACTTT.

This clonotype was observed many times. The chain uses TRBV15 and TRBJ1-1; 7 nucleotides line up with TRBD1. Trimming took 1 base from V and 1 from J; bases not matched to a gene: 0. Germline V gene lookup returns CDR1 LNHNV and CDR2 YYDKDF (reference sequence). The CDR3 contains 14 residues. The CDR3 loop is CATSRGDRNTEAFF. The CDR3, as DNA: TGTGCCACCAGCAGAGGGGACAGGAACACTGAAGCTTTCTTT.

This clonotype was seen at least ten times. The chain combines TRBV5-1 with TRBJ2-5; D is perhaps TRBD1 or TRBD2 (6 bases each). Trimming pared 1 base from V and 2 bases from J, leaving 18 bases between. The CDR3 runs to 17 residues. Per the germline V gene, CDR1 is SGHRS and CDR2 is YFSETQ. The CDR3 is CASSLLDGGRLQETQYF. Written as DNA, the CDR3 is TGCGCCAGCAGCTTGTTGGACGGGGGCCGTTTACAAGAGACCCAGTACTTC.

This clonotype was counted at least ten times. J is TRBJ2-3 and V is TRBV20-1; no firm D call. Germline assignment: CDR1 DFQATT and CDR2 SNEGSKA (reference sequence). The V and J ends lost 4 bases and 0 bases respectively, with 11 bases between them. This CDR3 contains 14 residues. The CDR3 loop is CSATRTTSTDTQYF. CDR3 nucleotides: TGCAGTGCTACAAGGACGACTAGCACAGATACGCAGTATTTT.

This clonotype was detected ten times or more. V gene TRBV7-9 combines with J gene TRBJ1-1; maybe TRBD1 (6 bases). Trimming pared 4 bases from V and 1 base from J, leaving 16 bases between. CDR1 is SEHNR and CDR2 is FQNEAQ in the germline V gene (reference sequence). This CDR3 has 16 amino acids. In DNA, the CDR3 is TGTGCCAGCAGCTCTGCAGGGAAGGGGGGGAACACTGAAGCTTTCTTT. Its translation is CASSSAGKGGNTEAFF.

This clonotype was seen ten or more times. The CDR3 spells CASSSGQPSYGYTF. CDR3 coding DNA: TGCGCCAGCAGTTCCGGACAGCCCTCCTATGGCTACACCTTC. This chain links TRBV5-1 with TRBJ1-2; perhaps TRBD1 as D (6 bases). CDR1 is SGHRS, CDR2 YFSETQ, per germline. The length of the CDR3 is 14 residues. V was cut by 5 bases and J by 4 bases, with 15 bases left in between. The entire variable domain, with the rest obtained from reference TRBV5-1 and TRBJ1-2, is as follows: KAGVTQTPRYLIKTRGQQVTLSCSPISGHRSVSWYQQTPGQGLQFLFEYFSETQRNKGNFPGRFSGRQFSNSRSEMNVSTLELGDSALYLCASSSGQPSYGYTFGSGTRLTVV.